This T cell receptor (beta chain) stems from a study of T cell responses to AZD1222 COVID-19 vaccine. Study as a whole: Whether given at about 4 or about 12 weeks, second doses were pooled.

Broader study findings: Epitopes outside B.1.351 and B.1.1.7 mutated regions reportedly drew nearly half of spike TCRs.

Comment on this clone: Its antigen is unknown.

The germline CDR1 and CDR2 sequences are MGHRA and YSYEKL. J gave up 9 bases and V 1 base, and 2 bases lay outside the gene matches. The CDR3 is 13 residues long. Sequenced by immunoSEQ multiplex PCR; TCRdb stores in-frame clones only, minus some. The sample shows 89,000 or so clones, over 70% of them seen only once. The chain carries TRBV4-1 and TRBJ2-1; TRBD1 matches at 8 bases. Sequenced here: peripheral blood, sampled on day 0 of AZD1222 vaccination. The receptor was isolated from an adult in good health. The CDR3 loop is CASSQGTGREQFF. Written as DNA, the CDR3 is TGCGCCAGCAGCCAAGGGACAGGGCGTGAGCAGTTCTTC.